These 17 T cell receptor beta chains share one sample of origin, sequenced in a study of blood T cell repertoires in COVID-19. Profiled with immunoSEQ multiplex PCR; TCRdb holds only in-frame clones, not every one. This repertoire shows about 250,000 clones, more than 75% found once; its top ten account for less than 2%. The sequenced sample consisted of PBMCs or T cells enriched from blood (not recorded which). The source is a middle-aged man who had recovered from COVID-19.

The chain recombines TRBV18 with TRBJ2-7; the D gene is possibly TRBD1 (5 bases). This CDR3 comprises 15 residues. From germline, CDR1 is KGHSH and CDR2 LQKENI. V was cut by 8 bases and J by 2 bases, with 19 bases left in between. In DNA form, the CDR3 reads TGTGCCAGCACGACCGATAGCAGGGCCCCCTACGAGCAGTACTTC. It translates to CASTTDSRAPYEQYF.

This chain joins TRBV7-9 and TRBJ1-5; 9 bases match TRBD1. J lost 8 bases, V lost 5 bases, and 7 bases had no gene match. Germline V gene lookup returns CDR1 SEHNR and CDR2 FQNEAQ (reference sequence). This CDR3 region has 14 residues. The CDR3 DNA reads TGTGCCAGCAGCCTTGGGACAGGGTTGGAGCCCCAGCATTTT. It encodes CASSLGTGLEPQHF.

In this sample, this clone turned up a few times. V and J are TRBV18 and TRBJ1-2; no firm D call. Trimming took 3 bases from V and 6 from J, leaving 17 bases between them. CDR1 and CDR2 from the germline V gene are KGHSH and LQKENI. The CDR3 contains 15 residues. The CDR3: CASSPSGGQADGYTF. DNA for the CDR3: TGTGCCAGCTCACCCTCGGGCGGGCAGGCTGATGGCTACACCTTC.

This clone has a single count. The chain couples TRBV30 to TRBJ2-7; D is unresolved. The length of the CDR3 is 12 residues. Germline CDR1 and CDR2: GTSNPN and SVGIG (reference sequence). With 2 bases removed from V and 5 bases from J, the gap between germline ends came to 10 bases. The CDR3 region has the DNA TGTGCCTGGAGTACGTCAGGCCACGAGCAGTACTTC. Translation: CAWSTSGHEQYF.

The V gene is TRBV18, the J gene TRBJ1-3; possible D gene TRBD1, 5 bases. Per germline, CDR1 KGHSH and CDR2 LQKENI. With 0 bases removed from V and 4 bases from J, the gap between germline ends came to 10 bases. The CDR3 sequence is 15 residues long. CDR3 amino acids: CASSPPQQGGNTIYF. For the CDR3, the DNA is TGTGCCAGCTCACCACCGCAGCAGGGAGGAAACACCATATATTTT.

J is TRBJ1-1 and V is TRBV30; no firm D call. V lost 2 bases and J lost 6, with 13 bases in between. CDR1 GTSNPN and CDR2 SVGIG come from the germline V gene (reference sequence). The CDR3 loop spans 13 amino acids. The CDR3 here is CAWSSLRESEAFF. The CDR3 region has the DNA TGTGCCTGGAGTTCCTTAAGGGAGTCTGAAGCTTTCTTT.

The chain couples TRBV6-1 to TRBJ2-6, with D possibly being TRBD1 (6 bases). V dropped 2 bases and J dropped 1 base, with 18 bases sitting between them. The CDR3 is 19 residues long. Germline CDR1 and CDR2: MNHNS and SASEGT. The CDR3: CASSEYSFLQGSGANVLTF. The DNA of the CDR3 is TGTGCCAGCAGTGAATACTCTTTTCTACAGGGTTCTGGGGCCAACGTCCTGACTTTC.

The gene calls are TRBV7-9 and TRBJ1-1; the match to TRBD1 covers 10 bases. V lost 5 bases and J lost 5; bases outside the gene matches: 5. The CDR3 contains 14 residues. Germline CDR1 SEHNR, CDR2 FQNEAQ (reference sequence). CDR3 loop: CASSVTGGWTEAFF. The CDR3 DNA is TGTGCCAGCAGCGTGACAGGGGGCTGGACTGAAGCTTTCTTT.

This chain connects TRBV7-9 to TRBJ1-4, with 7 bases that match TRBD1. CDR1 and CDR2 (germline): SEHNR, FQNEAQ (reference sequence). This CDR3 region has 14 residues. With 5 bases clipped from V and 3 bases from J, the junction kept 3 bases outside the gene matches. CDR3 in amino acids: CASSQGTANEKLFF. In DNA form, the CDR3 reads TGTGCCAGCAGCCAAGGGACAGCTAATGAAAAACTGTTTTTT.

V and J are TRBV7-2 and TRBJ2-7, with 8 bases matching TRBD1. The germline V gene encodes CDR1 SGHTA and CDR2 FQGNSA. The CDR3 has 14 residues. V trimming: 5 bases; J trimming: 2 bases; junction bases outside the gene matches: 5. Here the CDR3 DNA reads TGTGCCAGCAGCGACAGGGGACTGGCCTACGAGCAGTACTTC. Protein product: CASSDRGLAYEQYF.

J is TRBJ2-1 and V is TRBV10-2; perhaps TRBD2 as D (5 bases). The CDR3 covers 16 residues. The V and J ends lost 0 bases and 3 bases respectively, with 12 bases between them. Looked up from germline, CDR1 is WSHSY and CDR2 is SAAADI. This chain's CDR3 is CASSESVTTYYNEQFF. In nucleotides, the CDR3 is TGCGCCAGCAGTGAGTCAGTGACTACTTACTACAATGAGCAGTTCTTC.

The chain links TRBV6-2 or TRBV6-3 to TRBJ1-1, with 9 bases matching TRBD1. The CDR3 contains 14 residues. Unmatched junction bases numbered 5, after V lost 4 bases and J lost 5 bases. Germline V CDR1 and CDR2: MNHEY, SVGEGT. The CDR3 protein is CASSFTTGGTEAFF. The DNA of the CDR3 is TGTGCCAGCAGTTTCACGACAGGGGGAACTGAAGCTTTCTTT.

This chain joins TRBV11-2 and TRBJ1-5; 7 nucleotides line up with TRBD1. Trimming took 4 bases from V and 5 from J; bases not matched to a gene: 11. The CDR3 is made up of 16 amino acids. Germline CDR1 is SGHAT and CDR2 is FQNNGV. CDR3 residues: CASSSGRQGWDQPQHF. CDR3 nucleotides: TGTGCCAGCAGCTCAGGGAGACAGGGCTGGGATCAGCCCCAGCATTTT. The whole variable domain, filled in from reference TRBV11-2 and TRBJ1-5, reads EAGVAQSPRYKIIEKRQSVAFWCNPISGHATLYWYQQILGQGPKLLIQFQNNGVVDDSQLPKDRFSAERLKGVDSTLKIQPAKLEDSAVYLCASSSGRQGWDQPQHFGDGTRLSIL.

This chain connects TRBV29-1 to TRBJ2-2, with 7 bases aligning to TRBD2. Germline V CDR1 and CDR2: SQVTM, ANQGSEA. The V segment lost 4 bases and the J segment 6 bases; nucleotides outside the gene matches: 5. CDR3 size: 13 residues. CDR3 in amino acids: CSVGRAGAGELFF. The CDR3 DNA is TGCAGCGTTGGACGGGCGGGGGCCGGGGAGCTGTTTTTT.

The chain recombines TRBV7-9 with TRBJ2-7; 8 nucleotides agree with TRBD2. Per the germline V gene, CDR1 is SEHNR and CDR2 is FQNEAQ (reference sequence). V shed 7 bases and J 1 base; nucleotides not matched to a gene: 3. The length of the CDR3 is 13 residues. The CDR3 is CASTLAGSYEQYF. The DNA of the CDR3 is TGTGCCAGCACCCTAGCGGGTTCCTACGAGCAGTACTTC.

This clone was seen only a few times. The chain is built from TRBV7-2 and TRBJ1-5; D unresolved. The V end was cut by 1 base, the J end by 6 bases, with 7 bases between. Germline assignment: CDR1 SGHTA and CDR2 FQGNSA. The CDR3 is made up of 13 amino acids. The CDR3 coding sequence is TGTGCCAGCAGCTTAGACCCTAGTCAGCCCCAGCATTTT. It is translated as CASSLDPSQPQHF.

This clone was seen just once. The chain recombines TRBV19 with TRBJ1-3, with D maybe TRBD1 (6 bases). V shed 8 bases and J shed 0 bases, with 14 bases lying between them. CDR3 length: 15 amino acids. CDR1 and CDR2 (germline): LNHDA, SQIVND (reference sequence). The CDR3 sequence is CASVPGHNSGNTIYF. The CDR3 DNA reads TGTGCCAGTGTACCGGGACACAACTCTGGAAACACCATATATTTT.